This T cell receptor (beta chain) was retrieved from a study of shared clonotypes between healthy human individuals. Looking at the study overall: A donor's plate count was three for CD4 naive and three for CD4 memory; CD8 naive had two and CD8 memory one. Study-level findings and limits: Clonotype sharing among donors was expected to depend on sequencing depth. Relative to their counterparts shared across all four donors, non-shared clonotypes exhibited diminished generation probabilities.

As to this clone: Its cognate antigen is unknown.

Naive-designated CD8 cells lacked CD45RO, were positively enriched for CCR7, and omitted terminally differentiated effector memory CD45RA+ cells. Template for every sorted-subset replicate PCR totaled around 200 ng DNA, 30,000 to 35,000 T cell genomes. TCRdb's table, derived via immunoSEQ multiplex PCR, lists solely in-frame clones and lacks some. The table has about 800,000 clones, about 97% seen once. Per the germline V gene, CDR1 is SEHNR and CDR2 is FQNEAQ (reference sequence). The CDR3 length is 13 residues. The ends were cut back, 1 base at V and 8 bases at J, with 8 bases in the middle. J is TRBJ1-4 and V is TRBV7-9, with D possibly TRBD1 on 5 matching bases. Material for sequencing was naive CD8+ T cells sorted from blood. The receptor comes from a man aged 30 to 45 in good health. CDR3 DNA sequence: TGTGCCAGCAGCTTAGAGACAGCCGAAAAACTGTTTTTT. Translated: CASSLETAEKLFF.